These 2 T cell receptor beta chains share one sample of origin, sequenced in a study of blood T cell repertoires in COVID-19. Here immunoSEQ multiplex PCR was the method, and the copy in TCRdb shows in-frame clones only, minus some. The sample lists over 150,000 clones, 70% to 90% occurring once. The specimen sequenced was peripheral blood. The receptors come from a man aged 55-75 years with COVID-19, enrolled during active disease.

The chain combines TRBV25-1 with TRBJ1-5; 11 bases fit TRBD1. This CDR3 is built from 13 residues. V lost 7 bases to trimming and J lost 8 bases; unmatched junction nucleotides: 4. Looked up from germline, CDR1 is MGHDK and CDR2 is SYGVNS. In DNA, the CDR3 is TGTGCCAGCAAGGGGACAGGGGGTGAGCCCCAGCATTTT. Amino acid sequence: CASKGTGGEPQHF.

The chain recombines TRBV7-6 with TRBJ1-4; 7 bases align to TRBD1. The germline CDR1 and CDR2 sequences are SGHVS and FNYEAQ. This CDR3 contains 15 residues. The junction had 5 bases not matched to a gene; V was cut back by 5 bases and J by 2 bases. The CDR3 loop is CASSPQDRTNEKLFF. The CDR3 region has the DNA TGTGCCAGCAGCCCCCAGGACAGGACTAATGAAAAACTGTTTTTT.